What follows are 3 T cell receptor beta chains derived from one specimen sequenced in a study of immune evolution from preneoplasia to lung adenocarcinoma. Sequencing used immunoSEQ multiplex PCR; TCRdb keeps in-frame clones, though not all of them. The table has roughly 5,200 clones, about four fifths seen once. Sequencing was carried out using FFPE normal lung tissue adjacent to the tumor. The source of these receptors is a person over 45 with lung adenocarcinoma.

This clone was observed a handful of times. This chain connects TRBV12-5 to TRBJ1-1; D remains ambiguous. This CDR3 is built from 12 residues. Germline V gene lookup returns CDR1 LGHNT and CDR2 FRNRAP. V was shortened by 6 bases and J by 7 bases, with 12 bases between the two germline ends. The CDR3 sequence: CASGLRGSEAFF. CDR3 bases: TGTGCTAGTGGCCTAAGAGGCAGTGAAGCTTTCTTT.

The chain has TRBV19 and TRBJ1-1; D not certain. This CDR3 is 13 amino acids long. CDR1 is LNHDA, CDR2 SQIVND, per germline (reference sequence). V was cut by 3 bases and J by 1 base, with 6 bases left in between. The CDR3 bases are TGTGCCAGTAGTATTCGACAGAACACTGAAGCTTTCTTT. Translation gives CASSIRQNTEAFF.

This chain uses TRBV5-1 with TRBJ1-5; 7 nucleotides match TRBD1. Trimming cost V 4 bases and J 4 bases; bases outside gene matches: 5. This CDR3 region has 14 residues. CDR1 is SGHRS, CDR2 YFSETQ, per germline. CDR3 amino acids: CASSQGTENQPQHF. CDR3 nucleotide sequence: TGCGCCAGCAGCCAAGGGACAGAGAATCAGCCCCAGCATTTT. Using reference TRBV5-1 and TRBJ1-5 for the parts outside the CDR3, the full variable domain is KAGVTQTPRYLIKTRGQQVTLSCSPISGHRSVSWYQQTPGQGLQFLFEYFSETQRNKGNFPGRFSGRQFSNSRSEMNVSTLELGDSALYLCASSQGTENQPQHFGDGTRLSIL.